This note documents a single T cell receptor (beta chain) sequence. The antigen remains unidentified. The sample originates from a study of TIL therapy for anti-PD-1-resistant metastatic lung cancer. Study at large: Tumors had a median PD-L1 proportion score of 5% to 6.5%.

Overall study results and limits: After infusion, TIL clonotypes partly replaced peripheral T cells and declined over months.

Sequencing used immunoSEQ v3. This table comes from immunoSEQ multiplex PCR, and its TCRdb copy is limited to in-frame clones, with some not included. The data show 55,000 to 65,000 clones, with roughly 70% seen just once and 1.8% held by the top ten. Time point indicated: pre-treatment sample, taken before nivolumab and TIL therapy. Enrollment ran from late 2017 to early 2020. The CDR3 is made up of 15 amino acids. V gave up 4 bases and J gave up 5 bases; unmatched junction bases: 4. CDR1 and CDR2 from the germline V gene are SGHRS and YFSETQ. The sequence derives from a person between 25 and 80 years old with non-small cell lung cancer. Material: blood, obtained at baseline. This rearrangement joins TRBV5-1 to TRBJ1-6; TRBD1 matches 9 bases. The CDR3: CASSAGTGNNSPLHF. The CDR3 nucleotides read TGCGCCAGCAGCGCCGGGACAGGGAATAATTCACCCCTCCACTTT.